This passage covers 17 T cell receptor beta chains from one sample sequenced in a study of blood T cell repertoires in COVID-19. The repertoire was sequenced with immunoSEQ multiplex PCR; TCRdb's copy has only in-frame clones and lacks some. The sample has about 74,000 clones; 70% to 90% are singletons. The sequenced sample consisted of peripheral blood. These TCRs come from a woman over 75 with active or convalescent COVID-19.

The chain recombines TRBV28 with TRBJ2-3; a possible D gene is TRBD1 (6 bases). Germline-derived CDR1 and CDR2 are MDHEN and SYDVKM. CDR3 length: 13 amino acids. The ends were cut back, 7 bases at V and 6 bases at J, with 14 bases in the middle. CDR3 residues: CASTGQRGDTQYF. The CDR3 nucleotides are TGTGCCAGCACTGGACAGCGCGGGGATACGCAGTATTTT.

The rearrangement joins TRBV6-2 or TRBV6-3 to TRBJ1-5; the D gene is possibly TRBD1 (6 bases). Trimming stripped 2 bases from V and 2 bases from J, with 16 bases between. The CDR3 is 17 amino acids. From germline, CDR1 is MNHEY and CDR2 SVGEGT. The CDR3 DNA is TGTGCCAGCAGTTACGGTACAGGGAGTAGGGGCAATCAGCCCCAGCATTTT. It encodes CASSYGTGSRGNQPQHF.

The rearrangement joins TRBV27 to TRBJ2-7; TRBD1 is a possible D gene (5 bases). Germline V lookup: CDR1 MNHEY, CDR2 SMNVEV (reference sequence). Trimming removed 0 bases at V and 4 bases at J, with 7 bases between. This CDR3 contains 13 residues. CDR3 in amino acids: CASSLSKGYEQYF. The CDR3 DNA reads as TGTGCCAGCAGTTTATCCAAGGGGTACGAGCAGTACTTC.

The rearrangement joins TRBV6-1 to TRBJ2-1; possible D gene TRBD1, 6 bases. The germline V gene encodes CDR1 MNHNS and CDR2 SASEGT. The CDR3 runs to 17 residues. The V gene lost 2 bases and the J gene lost 4 bases, with 18 bases spanning the gap. The CDR3 DNA reads as TGTGCCAGCAGTGAATGGTCCCGGGACACGCTTTACAATGAGCAGTTCTTC. Its translation: CASSEWSRDTLYNEQFF.

The V gene is TRBV24-1, the J gene TRBJ1-2; D is ambiguous. The CDR3 extends over 11 amino acids. From germline, CDR1 is KGHDR and CDR2 SFDVKD. With 4 bases removed from V and 4 bases from J, the gap between germline ends came to 3 bases. The CDR3 DNA reads TGTGCCACCAGTGACCTCTATGGCTACACCTTC. Residues: CATSDLYGYTF.

The CDR3 coding sequence is TGTGCCAGCAGCACACAGGGGGCCGATGGCTACACCTTC. It translates to CASSTQGADGYTF. This chain connects TRBV5-6 to TRBJ1-2; 9 bases line up with TRBD1. The CDR3 spans 13 residues. V gave up 4 bases and J gave up 6 bases; unmatched junction bases: 4. Germline loops: CDR1 SGHDT, CDR2 YYEEEE.

V usage is TRBV7-9 and J usage is TRBJ1-5, with 9 bases identical to TRBD1. This CDR3 comprises 14 residues. V was pared by 2 bases and J by 7 bases, with 3 bases of the junction left unmatched. The germline CDR1 and CDR2 sequences are SEHNR and FQNEAQ (reference sequence). Here the CDR3 DNA reads TGTGCCAGCAGCTTAACGGGGACAGGGCAGCCCCAGCATTTT. Amino acid sequence: CASSLTGTGQPQHF. The full variable domain, its missing parts supplied by reference TRBV7-9 and TRBJ1-5, is DTGVSQNPRHKITKRGQNVTFRCDPISEHNRLYWYRQTLGQGPEFLTYFQNEAQLEKSRLLSDRFSAERPKGSFSTLEIQRTEQGDSAMYLCASSLTGTGQPQHFGDGTRLSIL.

The chain recombines TRBV5-1 with TRBJ2-3, with 13 bases matching TRBD2. Germline CDR1 is SGHRS and CDR2 is YFSETQ. Trimming at V came to 2 bases and at J to 1 base, leaving 7 bases not matched to a gene. The CDR3 loop spans 18 amino acids. In nucleotides, the CDR3 is TGCGCCAGCAGCTTATGTACTAGCGGGGGGGACTGCACAGATACGCAGTATTTT. Translated: CASSLCTSGGDCTDTQYF.

The chain combines TRBV6-4 with TRBJ2-3; D perhaps matches TRBD2 (5 bases). This CDR3 comprises 15 residues. Germline values: CDR1 MRHNA, CDR2 SNTAGT. Trimming removed 0 bases at V and 2 bases at J, with 9 bases between. The DNA of the CDR3 is TGTGCCAGCAGTGACTCGGGCGGGCCCACAGATACGCAGTATTTT. Its translation: CASSDSGGPTDTQYF.

This chain connects TRBV5-1 to TRBJ1-2; D is unresolved. The CDR3 sequence is 17 residues long. CDR1 is SGHRS and CDR2 is YFSETQ in the germline V gene. V shed 2 bases and J shed 4 bases, with 21 bases lying between them. The CDR3 DNA reads as TGCGCCAGCAGCTTTTTAGGTCCAGGCAGCTTATCCTATGGCTACACCTTC. Protein product: CASSFLGPGSLSYGYTF.

The gene calls are TRBV5-5 and TRBJ1-5, with 7 nucleotides matching TRBD1. V trimming: 3 bases; J trimming: 6 bases; junction bases outside the gene matches: 6. Looked up from germline, CDR1 is SGHKS and CDR2 is YYEKEE (reference sequence). The CDR3 is 14 amino acids. Written as DNA, the CDR3 is TGTGCCAGCAGCTCGACAGGGATTTCTCAGCCCCAGCATTTT. Its protein product is CASSSTGISQPQHF.

The chain has TRBV18 and TRBJ1-2, with 7 nucleotides matching TRBD1. Germline CDR1 and CDR2: KGHSH and LQKENI. The CDR3 is 14 residues long. V was pared by 2 bases and J by 4 bases, with 4 bases of the junction left unmatched. The CDR3 region has the DNA TGTGCCAGCTCACCAGACAGGGTGTTCTATGGCTACACCTTC. It yields the protein CASSPDRVFYGYTF.

The chain couples TRBV4-1 to TRBJ2-1, with 11 bases fitting TRBD2. The CDR3 totals 19 residues. Germline trimming cut 2 bases from V and 6 bases from J; bases unmatched to any gene: 15. Germline CDR1 reads MGHRA; CDR2 reads YSYEKL. CDR3 sequence (DNA): TGCGCCAGCAGCCAACCCCACTCATCACTAGCGGGAGTGAGCAATGAGCAGTTCTTC. This codes for CASSQPHSSLAGVSNEQFF.

The chain recombines TRBV24-1 with TRBJ2-7; 7 bases are a match to TRBD2. V dropped 6 bases and J dropped 3; count of bases not matched to a gene: 10. The CDR3 length is 15 residues. Germline values: CDR1 KGHDR, CDR2 SFDVKD. CDR3 coding DNA: TGTGCCACCAGTTCAGGGAGGGACGGAGACTACGAGCAGTACTTC. It yields the protein CATSSGRDGDYEQYF.

This clone occurred once. V is TRBV5-1 and J is TRBJ1-1, with a tentative D call TRBD1 (5 bases). Between the trimmed V and J ends, which lost 1 base and 5 bases, there was a span of 12 bases. Germline CDR1 reads SGHRS; CDR2 reads YFSETQ. The CDR3 runs 14 residues. The CDR3 spells CASSLTGGETEAFF. The CDR3 coding sequence is TGCGCCAGCAGCTTGACAGGAGGGGAGACTGAAGCTTTCTTT.

This clone occurred a few times. The rearrangement uses TRBV11-3 and TRBJ2-5, with 9 bases identical to TRBD1. The germline CDR1 and CDR2 sequences are SGHNT and YENEEA. The ends lost 5 bases at V and 5 bases at J; junction bases unmatched: 3. This CDR3 has 13 residues. The CDR3 region is CASSPGQGETQYF. The CDR3 DNA reads as TGTGCCAGCAGCCCCGGACAGGGGGAGACCCAGTACTTC.

The CDR3 spells CASIGKNTGELFF. The CDR3 DNA follows: TGTGCCAGTATCGGGAAAAACACCGGGGAGCTGTTTTTT. J is TRBJ2-2 and V is TRBV19; tentative D call: TRBD2 (5 bases). CDR3 length: 13 residues. Between the trimmed V and J ends, which lost 7 bases and 2 bases, there was a span of 8 bases. Looked up from germline, CDR1 is LNHDA and CDR2 is SQIVND (reference sequence).